This is a list of T cell receptor beta chains from one sample in a study of control samples from healthy donors and cancer patients. Produced via immunoSEQ multiplex PCR; TCRdb's table is partial and in-frame only. The sample contains about 49,000 clones, approximately 94% of which appear only once. Material for sequencing was PBMCs. The receptors come from a man under 40 with colorectal cancer. Both conserved end residues are part of each CDR3. Fields, in order: D gene, J gene, clone size, V gene, CDR3 DNA, CDR3 protein. The D gene is left open where the match is weak. Only part of the rows carry a size: once, few, many, or a class if the clone is expanded.

d_call: TRBD2; j_call: TRBJ2-3; clone_size: NA; v_call: TRBV5-1; cdr3_nt: TGCGCCAGCGGGACCGGGACTAGCGGGGGTAGCACAGATACGCAGTATTTT; cdr3_aa: CASGTGTSGGSTDTQYF
d_call: NA; j_call: TRBJ1-2; clone_size: NA; v_call: TRBV7-2; cdr3_nt: TGTGCCAGCAGCTTAGGGGTATCCTATGGCTACACCTTC; cdr3_aa: CASSLGVSYGYTF
d_call: TRBD1; j_call: TRBJ1-4; clone_size: NA; v_call: TRBV3-1/TRBV3-2; cdr3_nt: TGTGCCAGCAGCCATTCAGGGGGCGAAGGCGAAAAACTGTTTTTT; cdr3_aa: CASSHSGGEGEKLFF
d_call: NA; j_call: TRBJ1-6; clone_size: NA; v_call: TRBV5-8; cdr3_nt: TGTGCCAGCTTCGTCCATAATTCACCCCTCCACTTT; cdr3_aa: CASFVHNSPLHF
d_call: TRBD1; j_call: TRBJ1-2; clone_size: NA; v_call: TRBV11-2; cdr3_nt: TGTGCCAGCAGCTACAGAGACCGGGACAGGGGAGGCTACACCTTC; cdr3_aa: CASSYRDRDRGGYTF
d_call: TRBD1; j_call: TRBJ1-1; clone_size: NA; v_call: TRBV18; cdr3_nt: TGTGCCAGCTCACCATCCGAGACCGCCCGTTTGGGACAGGAAGCTTTCTTT; cdr3_aa: CASSPSETARLGQEAFF
d_call: NA; j_call: TRBJ1-2; clone_size: NA; v_call: TRBV7-9; cdr3_nt: TGTGCCAGCAGCTTAGGAGGAGGGAGGGCAAGCTATGGCTACACCTTC; cdr3_aa: CASSLGGGRASYGYTF
d_call: NA; j_call: TRBJ2-1; clone_size: NA; v_call: TRBV5-1; cdr3_nt: TGCGCCAGCAGCTCCGATCCAAGCTCCTACAATGAGCAGTTCTTC; cdr3_aa: CASSSDPSSYNEQFF
d_call: NA; j_call: TRBJ1-1; clone_size: NA; v_call: TRBV21-1; cdr3_nt: TGTGCCAGCCAAAAGAAGGGTGCCACTGAAGCTTTCTTT; cdr3_aa: CASQKKGATEAFF
d_call: TRBD2; j_call: TRBJ2-3; clone_size: NA; v_call: TRBV7-6; cdr3_nt: TGTGCCAGCAGCTTAGCTCAATTAGGAGCGGGGGGTAATACGCAGTATTTT; cdr3_aa: CASSLAQLGAGGNTQYF
d_call: NA; j_call: TRBJ1-2; clone_size: NA; v_call: TRBV15; cdr3_nt: TGTGCCACCAGCAGAGATCGAGGGGGGTATGGCTACACCTTC; cdr3_aa: CATSRDRGGYGYTF
d_call: TRBD2; j_call: TRBJ2-5; clone_size: NA; v_call: TRBV12-5; cdr3_nt: TGTGCTAGTGGTTTCCCCGAAGGGGAGGGGGAGACCCAGTACTTC; cdr3_aa: CASGFPEGEGETQYF
d_call: NA; j_call: TRBJ2-2; clone_size: once; v_call: TRBV7-6; cdr3_nt: TGTGCCAGCAGCTTAGGTGGATCTGACGGGGAGCTGTTTTTT; cdr3_aa: CASSLGGSDGELFF
d_call: NA; j_call: TRBJ2-2; clone_size: NA; v_call: TRBV1; cdr3_nt: TGCACCAGCAGAATTAGCGGGGTATTAACCGGGGAGCTGTTTTTT; cdr3_aa: CTSRISGVLTGELFF
d_call: NA; j_call: TRBJ2-1; clone_size: medium-sized; v_call: TRBV11-2; cdr3_nt: TGTGCCAGCAGCTTAGTTTTCGGAAGCTCCTACAATGAGCAGTTCTTC; cdr3_aa: CASSLVFGSSYNEQFF
d_call: NA; j_call: TRBJ2-2; clone_size: NA; v_call: TRBV10-3; cdr3_nt: TGTGCCATCAGTGAGTCAGTAAGCAAGCGCCGCACCCCCGGGGAGCTGTTTTTT; cdr3_aa: CAISESVSKRRTPGELFF
d_call: TRBD1; j_call: TRBJ1-1; clone_size: NA; v_call: TRBV19; cdr3_nt: TGTGCCAGTAGTATAGGCACAGGGGCGCCCACTGAAGCTTTCTTT; cdr3_aa: CASSIGTGAPTEAFF
d_call: NA; j_call: TRBJ2-3; clone_size: NA; v_call: TRBV19; cdr3_nt: TGTGCCAGTAGTATCCGTTTAGCAGATACGCAGTATTTT; cdr3_aa: CASSIRLADTQYF